This TCR beta chain is from a study of shared clonotypes between healthy human individuals. Study-level results: Sharing of clonotypes among donors was expected to vary with sequencing depth.

CDR1 is SEHNR and CDR2 is FQNEAQ in the germline V gene (reference sequence). The CDR3 is 13 residues long. Trimming cost V 7 bases and J 0 bases, with 10 bases left between them. Only in-frame clones appear in the TCRdb table, and some are missing; sequencing was by immunoSEQ multiplex PCR. This sample has 300,000 to 400,000 clones, with around 86% found just once. Turning to this clone: Its antigen is currently unknown.

The rearrangement joins TRBV7-9 to TRBJ2-7, with a tentative D call TRBD2 (5 bases). Sequencing was performed on memory CD8+ T cells sorted from blood. Subset in this sample: CD45RO+ cells pooled with CCR7-negative TemRA cells. This TCR was recovered from a man between 18 and 29 years old in good health. CDR3 amino acids: CASTRGSSYEQYF. CDR3 coding DNA: TGTGCCAGCACCCGGGGTAGCTCCTACGAGCAGTACTTC.